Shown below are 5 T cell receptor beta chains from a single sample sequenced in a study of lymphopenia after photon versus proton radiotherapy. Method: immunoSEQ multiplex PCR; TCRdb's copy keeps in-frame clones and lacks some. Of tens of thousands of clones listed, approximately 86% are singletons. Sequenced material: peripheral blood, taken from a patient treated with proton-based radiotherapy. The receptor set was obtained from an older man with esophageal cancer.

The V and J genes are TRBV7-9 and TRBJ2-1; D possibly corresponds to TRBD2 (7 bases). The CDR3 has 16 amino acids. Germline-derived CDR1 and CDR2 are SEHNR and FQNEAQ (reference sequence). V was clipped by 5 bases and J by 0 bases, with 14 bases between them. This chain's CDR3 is CASSRGGGLSYNEQFF. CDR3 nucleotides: TGTGCCAGCAGCCGGGGAGGGGGTCTCTCCTACAATGAGCAGTTCTTC.

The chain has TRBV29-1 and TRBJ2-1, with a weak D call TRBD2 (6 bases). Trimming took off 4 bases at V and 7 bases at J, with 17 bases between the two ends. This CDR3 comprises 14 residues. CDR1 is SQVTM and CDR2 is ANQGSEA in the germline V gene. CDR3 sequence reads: CSVVGDSTLNEQFF. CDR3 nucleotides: TGCAGCGTTGTTGGGGACTCCACCTTGAATGAGCAGTTCTTC.

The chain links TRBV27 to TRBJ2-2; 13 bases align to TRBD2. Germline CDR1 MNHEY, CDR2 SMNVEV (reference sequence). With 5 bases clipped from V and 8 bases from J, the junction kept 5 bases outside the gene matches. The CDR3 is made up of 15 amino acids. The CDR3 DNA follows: TGTGCCAGCAGTCCGACTAGCGGGAGGCCTGGGGAGCTGTTTTTT. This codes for CASSPTSGRPGELFF.

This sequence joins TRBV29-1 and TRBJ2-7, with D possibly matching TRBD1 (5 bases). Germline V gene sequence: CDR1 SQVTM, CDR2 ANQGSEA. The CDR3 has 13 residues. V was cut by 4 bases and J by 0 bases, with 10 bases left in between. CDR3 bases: TGCAGCGTTGTGTTGGACACCTCCTACGAGCAGTACTTC. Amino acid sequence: CSVVLDTSYEQYF.

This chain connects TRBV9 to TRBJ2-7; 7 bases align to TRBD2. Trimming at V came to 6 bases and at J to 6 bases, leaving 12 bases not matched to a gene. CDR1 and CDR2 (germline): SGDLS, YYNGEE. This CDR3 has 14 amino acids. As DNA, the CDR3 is TGTGCCAGCACCTCCGGACTAGATGGGGCCGAGCAGTACTTC. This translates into CASTSGLDGAEQYF.